This TCR beta chain originates from a study of cytomegalovirus exposure and HLA in healthy donors. Study conclusions and caveats: Analyzed later, most CMV-associated TCR beta chains appeared HLA-restricted. Most sequenced TCRs were rare (though some public TCRs occurred in many donors). According to an earlier analysis, most TCR beta V segments yielded productive rearrangements about 87% or about 30% of the time.

The germline V gene encodes CDR1 MDHEN and CDR2 SYDVKM. This CDR3 spans 12 amino acids. Trimming removed 10 bases at V and 8 bases at J, with 15 bases between. About this clone itself: Its antigen is unidentified.

60 Vbeta and 13 Jbeta primers were used in PCR. Assay used: immunoSEQ multiplex PCR; TCRdb lists only in-frame clones, some missing. Here the sample table reports more than 90,000 clones. The rearrangement uses TRBV28 and TRBJ2-1, with D perhaps TRBD1 (5 bases). Sequencing used PBMCs. This clonotype was sampled from a man between 40 and 49 years old in good health and CMV-seropositive. The DNA of the CDR3 is TGTGCCACCACGAACCTACAGGATGAGCAGTTCTTC. Residues: CATTNLQDEQFF.